Sequencing of this T cell receptor beta chain was carried out in a study of cytomegalovirus exposure and HLA in healthy donors. Findings of the study overall: The investigators catalogued 150 to 200 TCR beta chains as cytomegalovirus-associated. Subsequent analysis showed first-cohort TCR clusters tending to co-occur in more than 90 validation repertoires. Most TCRs appeared rarely, but some public TCRs recurred in many donors.

Using immunoSEQ multiplex PCR, the repertoire was profiled, and TCRdb retains in-frame clones only, with some absent. The sample consists of around 300,000 clones, about 85% of them appearing once. After removal of 1 base from V and 2 bases from J, the junction contained 2 bases not matched to a gene. CDR1 and CDR2 (germline): SGHAT, FQNNGV. CDR3 length: 14 residues. A note on this clone: Its antigen is as yet unknown.

The donors were in the roughly 130-subject validation cohort, distinct from the approximately 700-subject first cohort. This clonotype was obtained from a woman in her twenties or thirties in good health and CMV-seropositive. Sequencing was performed on PBMCs. The chain joins TRBV11-2 to TRBJ2-7, with TRBD1 matching over 7 bases. CDR3 in amino acids: CASSLGTGTYEQYF. DNA for the CDR3: TGTGCCAGCAGCTTAGGGACAGGCACCTACGAGCAGTACTTC.